This T cell receptor (beta chain) was documented in a study of vaccination and CD4 T cells after COVID-19. Treatment noted: approximately nine-day PBMC culture with coronavirus spike peptide pools or control peptides (ViraFEST assay). An Oncomine TCR Beta short-read assay was used to sequence the DNA from cultured CD4+ T cells. TCRdb used MiXCR to reprocess the PCR reads, holding one entry per CDR3 protein. The table lists approximately 13,000 distinct CDR3 sequences, around 48% of them singletons, with over 8% in the top ten. This clonotype was detected a few times. The antigen is not known. Sample: CD4+ T cells from blood, cultured in vitro. The receptor was isolated from a human donor who had recovered from COVID-19.

The CDR3 spells CSAVRDRGIGGELFF. The CDR3 bases are TGCAGTGCGGTTCGGGACAGGGGGATAGGCGGGGAGCTGTTTTTT. The chain links TRBV20-1 to TRBJ2-2; the match to TRBD1 covers 11 bases. This CDR3 spans 15 amino acids. Germline-derived CDR1 and CDR2 are DFQATT and SNEGSKA (reference sequence). V lost 6 bases to trimming and J lost 7 bases; unmatched junction nucleotides: 10.